These 24 T cell receptor beta chains share one sample of origin, sequenced in a study of cytomegalovirus exposure and HLA in healthy donors. The PCR employed 60 Vbeta primers together with 13 Jbeta primers. TCRdb's copy holds only in-frame clones and misses some; the assay was immunoSEQ multiplex PCR. Among about 67,000 clones listed, roughly 73% were seen once. The sequencing sample was made of PBMCs. The origin of the receptors is a man aged 40-50 years in good health and CMV-seronegative.

The rearrangement links TRBV5-4 to TRBJ2-7, with 8 nucleotides matching TRBD2. Germline assignment: CDR1 SGHNT and CDR2 YYREEE (reference sequence). V lost 4 bases and J lost 7; bases outside the gene matches: 19. CDR3 length: 17 amino acids. The CDR3 coding sequence is TGTGCCAGCAGCCCCCCTGATGGACTAGCAGGGACGGGGGAGCAGTACTTC. Its protein product is CASSPPDGLAGTGEQYF.

This clone was observed a single time. The chain uses TRBV10-2 and TRBJ2-7, with TRBD2 identical over 7 bases. The CDR3 contains 17 residues. The germline V gene has CDR1 WSHSY and CDR2 SAAADI. After removal of 4 bases from V and 5 bases from J, the junction contained 17 bases not matched to a gene. The CDR3 here is CASSGVGGGPFNHEQYF. The CDR3 nucleotides read TGCGCCAGCAGTGGGGTGGGGGGAGGGCCGTTTAACCACGAGCAGTACTTC.

V usage is TRBV7-9 and J usage is TRBJ2-7; D call uncertain. The germline V and J ends were trimmed by 6 bases and 1 base, with 7 bases remaining between them. The CDR3 runs 12 residues. The germline V gene has CDR1 SEHNR and CDR2 FQNEAQ (reference sequence). DNA for the CDR3: TGTGCCAGCAGTCTAGAATCCTACGAGCAGTACTTC. Residues: CASSLESYEQYF. The full variable domain, in which reference TRBV7-9 and TRBJ2-7 provide the parts outside the CDR3, is DTGVSQNPRHKITKRGQNVTFRCDPISEHNRLYWYRQTLGQGPEFLTYFQNEAQLEKSRLLSDRFSAERPKGSFSTLEIQRTEQGDSAMYLCASSLESYEQYFGPGTRLTVT.

This sequence joins TRBV5-4 and TRBJ1-2; D perhaps matches TRBD1 (6 bases). Trimming took off 4 bases at V and 7 bases at J, with 14 bases between the two ends. Germline V gene data show CDR1 as SGHNT and CDR2 as YYREEE (reference sequence). The CDR3 is made up of 13 amino acids. The CDR3 nucleotides are TGTGCCAGCAGCGTACAGGGCGTATCTGGCTACACCTTC. It specifies CASSVQGVSGYTF.

The chain carries TRBV6-5 and TRBJ2-3; 12 bases are shared with TRBD2. The junction had 5 bases not matched to a gene; V was cut back by 6 bases and J by 4 bases. Germline V gene data show CDR1 as MNHEY and CDR2 as SVGAGI. The CDR3 covers 15 residues. CDR3 sequence reads: CASRRLAGVPDTQYF. In DNA, the CDR3 is TGTGCCAGCAGGCGACTAGCGGGAGTCCCAGATACGCAGTATTTT.

The chain combines TRBV5-1 with TRBJ2-2, with D unclear. The germline CDR1 and CDR2 sequences are SGHRS and YFSETQ. This CDR3 has 13 amino acids. V lost 0 bases and J lost 6, with 6 bases in between. DNA for the CDR3: TGCGCCAGCAGCTTGGTTCCCGCCGGGGAGCTGTTTTTT. Its translation: CASSLVPAGELFF.

The chain couples TRBV4-1 to TRBJ2-3; TRBD1 might be the D (8 bases). There are 20 residues in the CDR3. CDR1 MGHRA and CDR2 YSYEKL come from the germline V gene. Trimming cost V 2 bases and J 3 bases, with 27 bases left between them. CDR3 region: CASSQLRGQGTGEGTDTQYF. The CDR3 bases are TGCGCCAGCAGCCAACTCCGCGGACAGGGTACTGGGGAGGGAACAGATACGCAGTATTTT.

The chain links TRBV25-1 to TRBJ2-2; tentative D call: TRBD1 (5 bases). Per the germline V gene, CDR1 is MGHDK and CDR2 is SYGVNS. The CDR3 is 14 residues long. The V gene lost 4 bases and the J gene lost 4 bases, with 10 bases spanning the gap. The CDR3 nucleotides read TGTGCCAGCAGTGCAGCAGGGTCCACCGGGGAGCTGTTTTTT. It specifies CASSAAGSTGELFF.

The V gene is TRBV7-9, the J gene TRBJ2-5; 8 bases are shared with TRBD1. From germline, CDR1 is SEHNR and CDR2 FQNEAQ (reference sequence). This CDR3 is 14 amino acids long. Trimming removed 1 base from V and 4 bases from J; junction bases left unmatched: 2. The CDR3 reads CASSLDGQGETQYF. CDR3 in DNA: TGTGCCAGCAGCTTAGATGGACAGGGAGAGACCCAGTACTTC.

A single count supports this clone. This chain joins TRBV19 and TRBJ1-1; no firm D call. CDR3 length equals 18 residues. Per the germline V gene, CDR1 is LNHDA and CDR2 is SQIVND (reference sequence). The ends were cut back, 7 bases at V and 0 bases at J, with 24 bases in the middle. CDR3 DNA: TGTGCCAGTACCATAATAGCTGGGTATGGTACCATGAACACTGAAGCTTTCTTT. Translating gives CASTIIAGYGTMNTEAFF.

This clone has only a few counts. The V call is TRBV29-1, the J call TRBJ1-5, with unresolved D. V lost 6 bases, J lost 4 bases, and 10 bases lay in between. Germline values: CDR1 SQVTM, CDR2 ANQGSEA. The CDR3 consists of 12 residues. CDR3 amino acids: CSVLEGNQPQHF. The CDR3 coding sequence is TGCAGCGTCCTAGAAGGTAATCAGCCCCAGCATTTT.

This chain uses TRBV6-5 with TRBJ1-1; D possibly corresponds to TRBD1 (5 bases). V lost 7 bases and J 11 bases, leaving 14 bases between the germline ends. The germline gives CDR1 MNHEY, CDR2 SVGAGI. The CDR3 is made up of 11 amino acids. Written as DNA, the CDR3 is TGTGCCAGCATTGGCCCCTACAGGGCTTTCTTT. This gives the protein CASIGPYRAFF.

This rearrangement joins TRBV11-2 to TRBJ2-5; D unresolved. Germline CDR1 and CDR2: SGHAT and FQNNGV. The CDR3 has 15 amino acids. V was cut by 1 base and J by 2 bases, with 11 bases left in between. The CDR3 spells CASSLGSKQQETQYF. CDR3 nucleotide sequence: TGTGCCAGCAGCTTAGGGTCGAAACAACAAGAGACCCAGTACTTC.

There are a few counts of this clone. This chain connects TRBV5-1 to TRBJ1-4; TRBD1 aligns across 8 bases. After removal of 3 bases from V and 4 bases from J, the junction contained 5 bases not matched to a gene. Per germline, CDR1 SGHRS and CDR2 YFSETQ. The CDR3 length is 15 residues. CDR3 sequence: CASSSRQGINEKLFF. The DNA of the CDR3 is TGCGCCAGCAGCTCCAGACAGGGGATTAATGAAAAACTGTTTTTT. Using reference TRBV5-1 and TRBJ1-4 for the parts outside the CDR3, the full variable domain is KAGVTQTPRYLIKTRGQQVTLSCSPISGHRSVSWYQQTPGQGLQFLFEYFSETQRNKGNFPGRFSGRQFSNSRSEMNVSTLELGDSALYLCASSSRQGINEKLFFGSGTQLSVL.

This chain joins TRBV28 and TRBJ1-2; 7 bases are shared with TRBD1. Germline values: CDR1 MDHEN, CDR2 SYDVKM. Germline trimming cut 7 bases from V and 7 bases from J; bases unmatched to any gene: 9. The CDR3 spans 13 residues. DNA for the CDR3: TGTGCCAGCACCGGGGGACAGATTCTTGGCTACACCTTC. Protein product: CASTGGQILGYTF.

The V and J genes are TRBV6-1 and TRBJ1-5; D is possibly TRBD1 (5 bases). Germline lookup yields CDR1 MNHNS and CDR2 SASEGT. This CDR3 is 12 amino acids long. Trimming shortened V by 6 bases and J by 6 bases, and 9 bases separated the two germline ends. Here the CDR3 DNA reads TGTGCCAGCAGGGTAGGGGTTCAGCCCCAGCATTTT. This gives the protein CASRVGVQPQHF.

The rearrangement links TRBV6-5 to TRBJ1-6; perhaps TRBD1 as D (6 bases). Trimming cost V 5 bases and J 6 bases, with 8 bases left between them. This CDR3 is 13 amino acids long. Germline values: CDR1 MNHEY, CDR2 SVGAGI. The CDR3 DNA is TGTGCCAGCAGTAGCAGGGGTAATTCACCCCTCCACTTT. It encodes CASSSRGNSPLHF.

This clone has more than one count but fewer than ten. The chain recombines TRBV18 with TRBJ2-1; 10 bases are shared with TRBD1. V gave up 3 bases and J gave up 8 bases; unmatched junction bases: 7. This CDR3 comprises 15 residues. Germline V gene data show CDR1 as KGHSH and CDR2 as LQKENI. CDR3 sequence (DNA): TGTGCCAGCTCACCGTGGACAGGGGGAACGGATGAGCAGTTCTTC. Translation: CASSPWTGGTDEQFF.

The J gene is TRBJ2-1, the V gene TRBV7-9, with D maybe TRBD2 (5 bases). The germline V gene encodes CDR1 SEHNR and CDR2 FQNEAQ (reference sequence). The CDR3 runs 14 residues. V lost 6 bases and J 2 bases, leaving 11 bases between the germline ends. This chain's CDR3 is CASRRVGAYNEQFF. The CDR3, as DNA: TGTGCCAGCAGGAGGGTTGGGGCCTACAATGAGCAGTTCTTC.

A single count supports this clone. This chain links TRBV5-8 with TRBJ1-1; D is undetermined. The CDR3 loop spans 16 amino acids. CDR1 is SGHTS and CDR2 is YDEGEE in the germline V gene. V lost 0 bases and J 0 bases, leaving 12 bases between the germline ends. As DNA, the CDR3 is TGTGCCAGCAGCTTGGTCTTTTCGGGTTTGAACACTGAAGCTTTCTTT. Amino acids: CASSLVFSGLNTEAFF.

This chain connects TRBV15 to TRBJ2-7; D uncertain. Trimming left V 1 base short and J 0 bases short, with 10 bases between. The CDR3 length is 15 residues. Germline CDR1 LNHNV, CDR2 YYDKDF (reference sequence). The CDR3: CATSRGDFSSYEQYF. In DNA form, the CDR3 reads TGTGCCACCAGCAGAGGCGACTTCAGCTCCTACGAGCAGTACTTC.

The count of this clone is one. The chain uses TRBV29-1 and TRBJ2-5, with 7 bases aligning to TRBD1. Judging by the DNA end, TRBJ2-7 fits better; the J call may be wrong. The CDR3 contains 14 residues. Per the germline V gene, CDR1 is SQVTM and CDR2 is ANQGSEA. The CDR3 DNA reads as TGCAGCGTTGGGGGGAGTGACAGGGTAGGCGAGCAGTACTTC. Residues: CSVGGSDRVGEQYF.

In its sample, this clone is medium-sized. The CDR3 region is CASSQAGVHGYTF. CDR3 coding DNA: TGTGCCAGCAGCCAAGCGGGGGTCCATGGCTACACCTTC. The chain carries TRBV14 and TRBJ1-2; D might be TRBD1 (5 bases). The V end lost 1 base, the J end lost 6 bases, and 9 bases lay between the germline ends. The V gene's germline CDR1 is SGHDN and CDR2 FVKESK. CDR3 length: 13 amino acids.

The gene calls are TRBV11-2 and TRBJ1-1; D not certain. The CDR3 spans 14 residues. Germline-derived CDR1 and CDR2 are SGHAT and FQNNGV. V lost 1 base and J 1 base, leaving 7 bases between the germline ends. In nucleotides, the CDR3 is TGTGCCAGCAGCTTAGCCGGCGGGAACACTGAAGCTTTCTTT. Amino acid sequence: CASSLAGGNTEAFF.